Listed below are T cell receptor beta chains from one sample, sequenced in a study of blood T cell repertoires in COVID-19. The table came from immunoSEQ multiplex PCR; TCRdb's copy has only in-frame clones and leaves some out. The data hold around 160,000 clones, with roughly 87% observed a single time. The sample consisted of PBMCs or T cells enriched from blood (not recorded which). The receptors were sampled from a woman in her forties who had been exposed to COVID-19. The conserved cysteine and the conserved F or W are not part of the CDR3 here. A D gene is named only where the DNA matches it firmly.

D,V,J,CDR3
TRBD1,TRBV10-1,TRBJ1-1,ASSGTGGTAF
TRBD1,TRBV6-2/TRBV6-3,TRBJ2-7,ASSPIGTGGDYEQY
-,TRBV6-5,TRBJ1-5,ASSAADSNQPQH
TRBD2,TRBV7-9,TRBJ2-7,ASSLDTSGRAYEQY
-,TRBV7-3,TRBJ1-3,ASSRREIY
-,TRBV27,TRBJ2-3,ASRATRWSTDTQY
TRBD1,TRBV19,TRBJ1-2,ASSAQGAGYGYT
-,TRBV2,TRBJ2-1,ASTRAATTGNEQF
TRBD1,TRBV15,TRBJ1-3,ATSRDGGGGNTIY
TRBD2,TRBV3-1/TRBV3-2,TRBJ2-7,ASSHDPGLASHEQY
-,TRBV28,TRBJ2-7,ASSLVGALYEQY
TRBD1,TRBV10-1,TRBJ2-3,ASSESGQDPTGSTDTQY
TRBD2,TRBV4-1,TRBJ2-4,ASSQGRGTENIQY
TRBD1,TRBV6-5,TRBJ1-4,ASRLTGGGGEKLF
-,TRBV27,TRBJ1-1,ASSFISGGTEAF
-,TRBV4-1,TRBJ2-3,ASSQELKRPSTDTQY
-,TRBV6-1,TRBJ1-3,ASSAGLPYSGNTIY
TRBD1,TRBV6-5,TRBJ2-7,ASSYVDRGYEQY
TRBD1,TRBV19,TRBJ2-2,ASRARTGNTGELF
TRBD2,TRBV5-1,TRBJ2-1,ASSLDLAGGVEQF
TRBD1,TRBV19,TRBJ1-2,ATWTGGYYGYT
-,TRBV7-3,TRBJ1-6,ASSSGDKNSPLH
TRBD1,TRBV6-1,TRBJ2-2,ASSERPSGTGNTGELF
-,TRBV19,TRBJ1-2,ASSIGGSTAGYGYT
TRBD1,TRBV19,TRBJ1-2,ASSNPQTGGNYGYT
-,TRBV4-1,TRBJ2-3,ASSQEGGLHTQY
-,TRBV18,TRBJ2-3,ASSPGSGPADTQY
-,TRBV7-2,TRBJ1-1,ASSPSIGYGDAEAF
-,TRBV12-3/TRBV12-4,TRBJ1-6,ASSSGYSPLH
TRBD1,TRBV10-3,TRBJ2-3,ATNHRGGTGGNTDTQY
-,TRBV5-4,TRBJ2-6,ASGTPGVSGANVLT
TRBD1,TRBV10-3,TRBJ1-1,AITTGDTEAF
-,TRBV20-1,TRBJ2-2,SASVQGLHTGELF
-,TRBV12-5,TRBJ2-7,ASGRNIDNEQY
-,TRBV7-9,TRBJ2-4,ASSLSGDIQY
-,TRBV6-5,TRBJ1-1,ASSPYRNTEAF
-,TRBV6-2/TRBV6-3,TRBJ2-7,ASSYPALVSNEQY
TRBD1,TRBV7-6,TRBJ2-1,ASSLTTGTGVNEQF
-,TRBV29-1,TRBJ2-1,SVEGREQF
-,TRBV15,TRBJ1-5,ATSREQGAHQPQH
TRBD2,TRBV28,TRBJ2-7,ASSFLAGGYEQY
-,TRBV7-9,TRBJ1-5,ASSGGDQPQH
TRBD1,TRBV27,TRBJ2-5,ASSLSGTGLVMGTQY
-,TRBV21-1,TRBJ2-7,ASSKESLMKYYEQY
-,TRBV9,TRBJ2-1,ASSVAGYQYNEQF
-,TRBV9,TRBJ2-2,ASSVGLEETGELF
-,TRBV19,TRBJ2-6,ASSVSRAKITGGANVLT
TRBD1,TRBV6-6,TRBJ1-5,ASSRRQGVGHSNQPQH
TRBD1,TRBV12-3/TRBV12-4,TRBJ1-1,ASRRTGVTEAF
TRBD2,TRBV11-2,TRBJ2-5,ASSVLGGETQY
-,TRBV28,TRBJ1-1,ASSLVGRGVAF
-,TRBV4-1,TRBJ2-2,ASSQTIFWSAGELF
TRBD1,TRBV4-3,TRBJ1-4,ASSQEPTGVNEKLF
-,TRBV12-3/TRBV12-4,TRBJ2-5,ASSFLETQY
TRBD1,TRBV4-3,TRBJ2-7,ASSRDAGTGVHEQY